The clone carrying this T cell receptor (beta chain) occurred a few times. The antigen is not known. This specimen belongs to a study of beta chain features in type 1 diabetes. Study observations and caveats: Moderately but significantly shorter TCRB CDR3s were found in Type 1 diabetes patients in all four CD4+ subsets.

As every portion of the isolated RNA was reverse transcribed, the sequencing read expressed TCRB transcripts. Profiling relied on immunoSEQ multiplex PCR, and the TCRdb table lists in-frame clones only, not all of them. The table includes 550,000 to 850,000 clones, over 10% detected once. Looked up from germline, CDR1 is LNHDA and CDR2 is SQIVND (reference sequence). V was pared by 8 bases and J by 1 base, with 12 bases of the junction left unmatched. The CDR3 totals 17 residues. Sequencing was done on a sample of naive CD4+ T cells from blood. This rearrangement joins TRBV19 to TRBJ1-5; 9 bases agree with TRBD1. The clonotype originates from a man aged 18 to 30 with type 1 diabetes. The chain's CDR3 is CASWPGQGKVSNQPQHF. The DNA of the CDR3 is TGTGCCAGTTGGCCCGGACAGGGGAAGGTCAGCAATCAGCCCCAGCATTTT. The entire variable domain, with the rest obtained from reference TRBV19 and TRBJ1-5, is as follows: DGGITQSPKYLFRKEGQNVTLSCEQNLNHDAMYWYRQDPGQGLRLIYYSQIVNDFQKGDIAEGYSVSREKKESFPLTVTSAQKNPTAFYLCASWPGQGKVSNQPQHFGDGTRLSIL.